These 31 T cell receptor beta chains came from one sample sequenced in a study of control samples from healthy donors and cancer patients. The method was immunoSEQ multiplex PCR; TCRdb's version includes in-frame clones alone and lacks a portion of them. This repertoire shows roughly 100,000 clones, about 89% found once; its top ten account for over 15%. The sequenced sample consisted of PBMCs. These receptors all come from a man in his sixties with lung cancer.

The chain combines TRBV29-1 with TRBJ2-1; D remains ambiguous. Trimming left V 6 bases short and J 5 bases short, with 14 bases between. Germline V gene lookup returns CDR1 SQVTM and CDR2 ANQGSEA. The CDR3 has 13 residues. The chain's CDR3 is CSVQHYWDNEQFF. The CDR3 DNA is TGCAGCGTCCAACATTATTGGGACAATGAGCAGTTCTTC.

This sequence joins TRBV12-5 and TRBJ2-5; D perhaps matches TRBD1 (5 bases). Trimming removed 2 bases at V and 2 bases at J, with 6 bases between. Looked up from germline, CDR1 is LGHNT and CDR2 is FRNRAP. This CDR3 has 13 residues. Here the CDR3 DNA reads TGTGCTAGTGGTTTGCGACAGCAAGAGACCCAGTACTTC. Its protein is CASGLRQQETQYF.

V and J are TRBV6-5 and TRBJ2-7, with 7 bases that match TRBD1. The CDR3 sequence is 15 residues long. The V segment lost 0 bases and the J segment 4 bases; nucleotides outside the gene matches: 6. Looked up from germline, CDR1 is MNHEY and CDR2 is SVGAGI. DNA for the CDR3: TGTGCCAGCAGTTACTCCGCTTACAGGGGTTACGAGCAGTACTTC. This sequence encodes CASSYSAYRGYEQYF.

The chain employs TRBV2 and TRBJ2-1, with a tentative D call TRBD1 (6 bases). The CDR3 totals 15 residues. The germline CDR1 and CDR2 sequences are SNHLY and FYNNEI. The V end lost 4 bases, the J end lost 9 bases, and 19 bases lay between the germline ends. The CDR3 bases are TGTGCCAGCAGTGTCGAATTACTAGGGGGAACTGAGCAGTTCTTC. Encoded protein: CASSVELLGGTEQFF. The variable domain in full, completed from reference TRBV2 and TRBJ2-1, reads EPEVTQTPSHQVTQMGQEVILRCVPISNHLYFYWYRQILGQKVEFLVSFYNNEISEKSEIFDDQFSVERPDGSNFTLKIRSTKLEDSAMYFCASSVELLGGTEQFFGPGTRLTVL.

This sequence joins TRBV7-2 and TRBJ1-1; D is perhaps TRBD1 (6 bases). The CDR3 totals 13 residues. V shed 8 bases and J shed 0 bases, with 10 bases lying between them. Germline CDR1 SGHTA, CDR2 FQGNSA. The CDR3: CASGGQLNTEAFF. For the CDR3, the DNA is TGTGCCAGCGGCGGACAGCTGAACACTGAAGCTTTCTTT.

This chain links TRBV7-3 with TRBJ2-1; 9 bases are a match to TRBD1. The CDR3 extends over 15 amino acids. Germline V gene sequence: CDR1 SGHTA, CDR2 FQGTGA. J gave up 6 bases and V 5 bases, and 8 bases lay outside the gene matches. This CDR3 reads CASSPTPGQGNEQFF. CDR3 coding DNA: TGTGCCAGCAGCCCAACCCCGGGACAGGGCAATGAGCAGTTCTTC.

V gene TRBV4-1 combines with J gene TRBJ1-1, with D hard to call. Trimming shortened V by 5 bases and J by 0 bases, and 10 bases separated the two germline ends. This CDR3 is 14 amino acids long. Per the germline V gene, CDR1 is MGHRA and CDR2 is YSYEKL. The CDR3 here is CASSLRWVNTEAFF. CDR3 coding DNA: TGCGCCAGCAGCTTACGTTGGGTGAACACTGAAGCTTTCTTT.

The chain is built from TRBV7-3 and TRBJ1-1; D is unclear. Trimming took off 2 bases at V and 1 base at J, with 8 bases between the two ends. This CDR3 is 14 amino acids long. Germline-derived CDR1 and CDR2 are SGHTA and FQGTGA. CDR3 in amino acids: CASSLGPQNTEAFF. CDR3 in DNA: TGTGCCAGCAGCTTAGGCCCACAGAACACTGAAGCTTTCTTT.

The gene calls are TRBV6-6 and TRBJ2-2; 7 bases fit TRBD1. The CDR3 length is 15 residues. Germline loops: CDR1 MNHNY, CDR2 SVGAGI (reference sequence). The V and J ends lost 0 bases and 5 bases, in that order; junction bases with no gene match: 3. The CDR3 spells CASSYSKQGTGELFF. DNA of the CDR3: TGTGCCAGCAGTTACTCAAAACAGGGGACCGGGGAGCTGTTTTTT.

The chain employs TRBV23-1 and TRBJ2-4, with 8 bases lining up with TRBD1. TRBV23-1 is flagged as an ORF with uncertain function. The junction had 6 bases not matched to a gene; V was cut back by 4 bases and J by 1 base. The CDR3 runs 16 residues. Here the CDR3 DNA reads TGCGCCAGCAGTCCTCGGGACAGGTCGGCCAAAAACATTCAGTACTTC. It translates to CASSPRDRSAKNIQYF.

The chain combines TRBV18 with TRBJ1-1; D gene ambiguous. Germline CDR1 is KGHSH and CDR2 is LQKENI. The V end lost 1 base, the J end lost 1 base, and 13 bases lay between the germline ends. The CDR3 covers 16 residues. The CDR3 is CASSPRIKGRNTEAFF. The CDR3 coding sequence is TGTGCCAGCTCACCACGGATAAAGGGCCGGAACACTGAAGCTTTCTTT.

The gene calls are TRBV18 and TRBJ1-4; unclear D gene. Trimming removed 1 base at V and 4 bases at J, with 13 bases between. This CDR3 spans 16 amino acids. Germline CDR1 is KGHSH and CDR2 is LQKENI. CDR3 region: CASSPRGQAVNEKLFF. CDR3 coding DNA: TGTGCCAGCTCACCACGCGGGCAGGCCGTTAATGAAAAACTGTTTTTT.

The rearrangement links TRBV9 to TRBJ1-2, with 7 nucleotides matching TRBD1. Losses at the gene ends were 0 bases for V and 4 bases for J; bases not matched to a gene: 0. The germline V gene has CDR1 SGDLS and CDR2 YYNGEE. The CDR3 sequence is 13 residues long. DNA of the CDR3: TGTGCCAGCAGCGTAGGACAGGGCTATGGCTACACCTTC. It translates to CASSVGQGYGYTF.

The V call is TRBV5-5, the J call TRBJ1-4; D is unresolved. This CDR3 is built from 14 residues. From germline, CDR1 is SGHKS and CDR2 YYEKEE (reference sequence). The V and J ends lost 0 bases and 0 bases respectively, with 3 bases between them. CDR3 sequence (DNA): TGTGCCAGCAGCTTGGGGACAACTAATGAAAAACTGTTTTTT. Its translation: CASSLGTTNEKLFF.

V is TRBV3-1 (or the pseudogene TRBV3-2) and J is TRBJ2-3; D remains unclear. The germline CDR1 and CDR2 sequences are LGHDT and YNNKEL (reference sequence). Between the trimmed V and J ends, which lost 1 base and 1 base, there was a span of 15 bases. The CDR3 length is 17 residues. The CDR3 protein is CASSQVYSASRTDTQYF. In nucleotides, the CDR3 is TGTGCCAGCAGCCAAGTATACTCGGCATCCCGCACAGATACGCAGTATTTT.

This clone has more than one count but fewer than ten. The chain employs TRBV30 and TRBJ1-2, with D perhaps matching TRBD1 (6 bases). This CDR3 spans 13 amino acids. Germline V CDR1 and CDR2: GTSNPN, SVGIG (reference sequence). The V and J ends lost 4 bases and 6 bases respectively, with 15 bases between them. This CDR3 reads CAWTEQGFNGYTF. In DNA form, the CDR3 reads TGTGCCTGGACTGAACAGGGTTTCAATGGCTACACCTTC.

The chain employs TRBV24-1 and TRBJ1-5, with no clear D. Deletions cut 3 bases from V and 5 bases from J, with 10 bases between. The CDR3 extends over 14 amino acids. Germline V gene lookup returns CDR1 KGHDR and CDR2 SFDVKD. CDR3 in DNA: TGTGCCACCAGTGATAGCTTAGGAGATCAGCCCCAGCATTTT. Amino acids: CATSDSLGDQPQHF.

V usage is TRBV5-1 and J usage is TRBJ2-6; the match to TRBD1 covers 7 bases. The CDR3 extends over 16 amino acids. Germline loops: CDR1 SGHRS, CDR2 YFSETQ. J was trimmed by 2 bases and V by 3 bases; bases with no gene match: 5. CDR3 in amino acids: CASSSETGAGANVLTF. CDR3 DNA sequence: TGCGCCAGCAGCTCGGAAACAGGGGCTGGGGCCAACGTCCTGACTTTC.

The CDR3 region has the DNA TGCGCCAGCAGTCAATCTGGTCTCGGGCACAGTGGGGCCATGAATGAAAAACTGTTTTTT. Translated, it gives CASSQSGLGHSGAMNEKLFF. This chain connects TRBV23-1 to TRBJ1-4; tentative D call: TRBD1 (5 bases). TRBV23-1 is reported as an ORF; its role is uncertain. The CDR3 is 20 amino acids. V lost 0 bases and J lost 5, with 25 bases in between.

This sequence joins TRBV5-1 and TRBJ1-1; the D gene is possibly TRBD1 (5 bases). The V gene's germline CDR1 is SGHRS and CDR2 YFSETQ. The ends were cut back, 7 bases at V and 3 bases at J, with 13 bases in the middle. There are 13 residues in the CDR3. CDR3 sequence: CASSFTRDTEAFF. CDR3 nucleotide sequence: TGCGCCAGCTCCTTCACCAGGGACACTGAAGCTTTCTTT.

This sequence joins TRBV29-1 and TRBJ1-2; maybe TRBD1 (5 bases). V gave up 3 bases and J gave up 6 bases, with 14 bases separating them. Germline CDR1 reads SQVTM; CDR2 reads ANQGSEA. The CDR3 contains 13 residues. CDR3 bases: TGCAGCGTTGATGTAGGCAGGGTGAATGGCTACACCTTC. Residues: CSVDVGRVNGYTF.

This chain links TRBV6-1 with TRBJ2-1, with TRBD1 matching 8 bases. J lost 5 bases, V lost 4 bases, and 7 bases had no gene match. The CDR3 has 15 amino acids. Germline CDR1 is MNHNS and CDR2 is SASEGT. CDR3 sequence (DNA): TGTGCCAGCAGTGGAGCCGGGACAGGAAACAATGAGCAGTTCTTC. The encoded protein is CASSGAGTGNNEQFF.

The rearrangement joins TRBV9 to TRBJ1-5; D is possibly TRBD1 (5 bases). The CDR3 is 17 residues long. Trimming pared 0 bases from V and 6 bases from J, leaving 19 bases between. CDR1 and CDR2 (germline): SGDLS, YYNGEE. The DNA for the CDR3 is TGTGCCAGCAGCGTAGATTCCGGAGGGGTTTATGGTCAGCCCCAGCATTTT. This encodes CASSVDSGGVYGQPQHF.

The chain couples TRBV3-1 (or the pseudogene TRBV3-2) to TRBJ2-5, with TRBD2 identical over 14 bases. V was pared by 6 bases and J by 6 bases, with 3 bases of the junction left unmatched. The CDR3 sequence is 14 residues long. Germline CDR1 LGHDT, CDR2 YNNKEL (reference sequence). The CDR3 region has the DNA TGTGCCAGCAGGGGACTAGCGGGGGTGCAGACCCAGTACTTC. Amino acid sequence: CASRGLAGVQTQYF.

Here the CDR3 DNA reads TGTGCCAGCTCCTACGGAGACACCGGGGAGCTGTTTTTT. Protein product: CASSYGDTGELFF. The chain has TRBV9 and TRBJ2-2; unclear D gene. V was clipped by 7 bases and J by 3 bases, with 10 bases between them. The CDR3 loop spans 13 amino acids. CDR1 is SGDLS and CDR2 is YYNGEE in the germline V gene.

The chain joins TRBV6-2 or TRBV6-3 to TRBJ2-5; D perhaps matches TRBD1 (6 bases). This CDR3 comprises 13 residues. V lost 3 bases to trimming and J lost 4 bases, with 9 bases between them. Germline CDR1 reads MNHEY; CDR2 reads SVGEGT. The CDR3 DNA is TGTGCCAGCAGTTATGGACAGCGAGAGACCCAGTACTTC. It translates to CASSYGQRETQYF.

This clone was picked up one time. CDR3 nucleotide sequence: TGCGCCAGCAGTGAGTCGGGGCCCAATCAGCCCCAGCATTTT. This encodes CASSESGPNQPQHF. This chain connects TRBV10-2 to TRBJ1-5; a possible D gene is TRBD1 (5 bases). The germline gives CDR1 WSHSY, CDR2 SAAADI. With 0 bases removed from V and 3 bases from J, the gap between germline ends came to 6 bases. This CDR3 comprises 14 residues.

Here the CDR3 DNA reads TGTGCCAGTAGTCCGGGATACTATAGCAATCAGCCCCAGCATTTT. Protein product: CASSPGYYSNQPQHF. This sequence joins TRBV19 and TRBJ1-5; the D is unclear. CDR3 size: 15 residues. V was clipped by 5 bases and J by 0 bases, with 11 bases between them. Germline-derived CDR1 and CDR2 are LNHDA and SQIVND (reference sequence).

The chain carries TRBV3-1 (or the pseudogene TRBV3-2) and TRBJ2-1; D not certain. This CDR3 is built from 13 residues. CDR1 LGHDT and CDR2 YNNKEL come from the germline V gene (reference sequence). V lost 7 bases to trimming and J lost 5 bases, with 12 bases between them. CDR3 residues: CASTDTGNNEQFF. In DNA, the CDR3 is TGTGCCAGCACGGATACCGGTAACAATGAGCAGTTCTTC.

The chain couples TRBV24-1 to TRBJ2-1, with D tentatively TRBD1 (6 bases). CDR1 and CDR2 (germline): KGHDR, SFDVKD. Trimming took 4 bases from V and 9 from J, leaving 15 bases between them. CDR3 size: 14 residues. The CDR3 nucleotides read TGTGCCACCAGTGACCCCGACAGGTCTGGTGAGCAGTTCTTC. This translates into CATSDPDRSGEQFF.

In this sample, this clone turned up a few times. The chain joins TRBV7-3 to TRBJ1-2, with D possibly TRBD1 on 5 matching bases. The germline gives CDR1 SGHTA, CDR2 FQGTGA. This CDR3 is built from 14 residues. The V end was cut by 5 bases, the J end by 4 bases, with 14 bases between. The CDR3 DNA follows: TGTGCCAGCAGCCCTCTTGGGGGTGGCTATGGCTACACCTTC. Translation gives CASSPLGGGYGYTF.